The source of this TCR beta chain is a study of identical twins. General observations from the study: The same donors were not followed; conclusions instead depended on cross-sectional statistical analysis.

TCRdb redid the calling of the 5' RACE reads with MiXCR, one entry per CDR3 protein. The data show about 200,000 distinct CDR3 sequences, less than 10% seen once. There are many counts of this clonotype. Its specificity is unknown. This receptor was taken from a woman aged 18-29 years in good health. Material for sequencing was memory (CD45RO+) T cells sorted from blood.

The DNA of the CDR3 is TGTGCCAGCAGCGTAGAAAGCTATAGCTCCTACAATGAGCAGTTCTTC. Translating it yields CASSVESYSSYNEQFF. The chain is built from TRBV9 and TRBJ2-1; D is undetermined. Germline loops: CDR1 SGDLS, CDR2 YYNGEE. The CDR3 spans 16 residues. V shed 0 bases and J shed 0 bases, with 10 bases lying between them.